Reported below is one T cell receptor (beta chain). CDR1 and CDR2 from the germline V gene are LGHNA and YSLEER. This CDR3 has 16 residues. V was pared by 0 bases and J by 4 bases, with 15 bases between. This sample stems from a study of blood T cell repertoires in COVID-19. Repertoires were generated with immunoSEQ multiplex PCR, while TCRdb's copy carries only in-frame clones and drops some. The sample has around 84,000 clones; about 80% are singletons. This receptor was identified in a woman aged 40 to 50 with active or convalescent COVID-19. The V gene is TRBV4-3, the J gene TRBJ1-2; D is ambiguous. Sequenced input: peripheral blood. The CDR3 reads CASSQDPLAGPYGYTF. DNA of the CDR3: TGCGCCAGCAGCCAAGACCCGTTGGCAGGCCCCTATGGCTACACCTTC.